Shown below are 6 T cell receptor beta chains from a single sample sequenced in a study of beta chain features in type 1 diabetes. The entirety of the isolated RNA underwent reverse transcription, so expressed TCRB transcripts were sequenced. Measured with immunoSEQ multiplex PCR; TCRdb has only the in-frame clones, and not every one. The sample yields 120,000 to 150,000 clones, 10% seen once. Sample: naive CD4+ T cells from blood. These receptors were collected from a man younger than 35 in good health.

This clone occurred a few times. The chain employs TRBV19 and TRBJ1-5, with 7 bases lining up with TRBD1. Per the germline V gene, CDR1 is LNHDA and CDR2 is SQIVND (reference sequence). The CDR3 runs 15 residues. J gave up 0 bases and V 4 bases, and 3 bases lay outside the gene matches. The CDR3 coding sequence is TGTGCCAGTAGTAAGGGACAGTCTAGCAATCAGCCCCAGCATTTT. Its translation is CASSKGQSSNQPQHF.

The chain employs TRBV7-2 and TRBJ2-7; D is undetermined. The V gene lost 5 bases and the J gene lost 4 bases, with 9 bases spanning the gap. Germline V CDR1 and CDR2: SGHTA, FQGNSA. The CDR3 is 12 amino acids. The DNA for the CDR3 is TGTGCCAGCAGCCCTACGTTTTACGAGCAGTACTTC. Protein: CASSPTFYEQYF.

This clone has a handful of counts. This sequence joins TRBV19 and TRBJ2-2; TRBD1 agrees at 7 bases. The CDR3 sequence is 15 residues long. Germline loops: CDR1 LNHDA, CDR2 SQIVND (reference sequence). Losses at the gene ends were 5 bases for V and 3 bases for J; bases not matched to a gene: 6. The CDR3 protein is CASSRTGRHTGELFF. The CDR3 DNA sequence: TGTGCCAGTAGTCGGACAGGACGTCACACCGGGGAGCTGTTTTTT.

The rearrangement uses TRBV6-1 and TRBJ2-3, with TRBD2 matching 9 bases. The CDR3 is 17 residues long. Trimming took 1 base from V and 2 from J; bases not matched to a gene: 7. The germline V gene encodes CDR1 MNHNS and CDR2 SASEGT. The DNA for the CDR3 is TGTGCCAGCAGTGAAGGGAGGGCTAGCGGGGACACAGATACGCAGTATTTT. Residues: CASSEGRASGDTDTQYF.

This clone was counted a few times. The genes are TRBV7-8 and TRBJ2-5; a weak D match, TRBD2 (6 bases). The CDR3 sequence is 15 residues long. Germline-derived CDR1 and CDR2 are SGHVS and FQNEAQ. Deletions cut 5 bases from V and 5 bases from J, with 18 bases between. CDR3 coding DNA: TGTGCCAGCAGCCAACGGACTGGGAGCGGGGAGACCCAGTACTTC. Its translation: CASSQRTGSGETQYF.

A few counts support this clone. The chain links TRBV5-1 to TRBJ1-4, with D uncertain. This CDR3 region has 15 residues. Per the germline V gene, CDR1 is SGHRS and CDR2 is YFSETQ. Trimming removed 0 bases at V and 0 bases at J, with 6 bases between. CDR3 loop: CASSLGRSTNEKLFF. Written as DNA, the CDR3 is TGCGCCAGCAGCTTGGGCCGGTCAACTAATGAAAAACTGTTTTTT.